This TCR beta chain was found in a study of shared clonotypes between healthy human individuals. Study-wide findings and caveats: Sampling covered blood only; tissue repertoires likely differ. Donor scarcity curtailed the genetic and exposure-history diversity represented herein.

About this clone: Its specificity is not known.

From germline, CDR1 is GTSNPN and CDR2 SVGIG (reference sequence). Trimming pared 0 bases from V and 0 bases from J, leaving 13 bases between. The CDR3 sequence is 16 residues long. Each subset's genomic DNA was shared equally among a number of immunoSEQ plates. Measured with immunoSEQ multiplex PCR; TCRdb has only the in-frame clones, and not every one. The top ten clones hold around 12% of a sample with 550,000 to 600,000 clones, around 80% of them seen once. This sequence joins TRBV30 and TRBJ2-3, with D maybe TRBD1 (5 bases). The sequenced sample was PBMCs. The receptor comes from a woman in her thirties or forties in good health. Some clones in this sample may be carry-over from other donors' samples. Here the CDR3 reads CAWSVFLDTSTDTQYF. In DNA, the CDR3 is TGTGCCTGGAGTGTTTTTCTGGACACTAGCACAGATACGCAGTATTTT.